These 15 T cell receptor beta chains came from one sample sequenced in a study of blood T cells in healthy people across ages. With a J-beta primer mix and a sample-barcoded 5' primer, a second PCR ran about 7 to 11 cycles. MiXCR, run by TCRdb on the 5' RACE reads, gives a single entry per CDR3 protein. The sample yields just under 900,000 distinct CDR3 sequences, more than 25% seen once. Material for sequencing was blood. The receptors derive from an elderly woman in good health.

At least ten counts were recorded for this clonotype. The gene calls are TRBV9 and TRBJ2-5, with 9 bases identical to TRBD2. This CDR3 contains 15 residues. Trimming cost V 0 bases and J 3 bases; bases outside gene matches: 3. The V gene's germline CDR1 is SGDLS and CDR2 YYNGEE. CDR3 sequence (DNA): TGTGCCAGCAGCGTAGGGCTAGCGGGGAAAGAGACCCAGTACTTC. It codes for CASSVGLAGKETQYF.

This clonotype was found a few times. The chain employs TRBV4-2 and TRBJ1-6; D gene unclear. CDR1 is LGHNA and CDR2 is YNFKEQ in the germline V gene. V was shortened by 6 bases and J by 8 bases, with 20 bases between the two germline ends. CDR3 length: 16 amino acids. CDR3 sequence: CASRLDWHSTYSPLHF. The DNA for the CDR3 is TGTGCCAGCAGACTCGATTGGCACAGTACTTATTCACCCCTCCACTTT.

This rearrangement joins TRBV7-2 to TRBJ2-5; D gene uncertain. The J call may be mistaken, given a closer DNA end match to TRBJ2-7. Germline CDR1 is SGHTA and CDR2 is FQGNSA. The CDR3 sequence is 14 residues long. The CDR3 here is CASSLDTRTYEQYF. As DNA, the CDR3 is TGTGCCAGCAGCTTAGATACCCGAACCTACGAGCAGTACTTC.

As for this clonotype: The junction departs from germline at one end; a sequencing error may be responsible. The J gene is TRBJ2-3, the V gene TRBV6-2 or TRBV6-3; TRBD1 agrees at 9 bases. The CDR3 length is 17 residues. The V gene's germline CDR1 is MNHEY and CDR2 SVGEGT. The CDR3 loop reads CAGSSYIGQGRVDTQYF. The CDR3, as DNA: TGTGCCGGCAGCTCATATATCGGACAGGGGAGAGTGGATACGCAGTATTTT.

As to this clonotype: A much larger clone lies a single base off, so this may be a read error. The chain joins TRBV7-2 to TRBJ2-3; no clear D. In germline, CDR1 is SGHTA, CDR2 FQGNSA. The CDR3 spans 14 residues. This CDR3 is CARSLRQGTDTQYF. The CDR3 coding sequence is TGTGCCCGCAGCTTAAGGCAGGGCACAGATACGCAGTATTTT. Based on the CDR3 plus reference TRBV7-2 and TRBJ2-3, the full variable domain is GAGVSQSPSNKVTEKGKDVELRCDPISGHTALYWYRQSLGQGLEFLIYFQGNSAPDKSGLPSDRFSAERTGGSVSTLTIQRTQQEDSAVYLCARSLRQGTDTQYFGPGTRLTVL.

This clonotype was seen ten or more times. The chain links TRBV10-3 to TRBJ2-1; D perhaps matches TRBD2 (5 bases). From germline, CDR1 is ENHRY and CDR2 SYGVKD. The V and J ends lost 10 bases and 9 bases respectively, with 16 bases between them. The CDR3 runs to 12 residues. The CDR3 coding sequence is TGTGCCACTGGGCATACTGGGAGTGAGCAGTTCTTC. Its translation is CATGHTGSEQFF.

About this clonotype itself: One base away lies a much larger clone, so this may be a sequencing read error. This chain connects TRBV14 to TRBJ1-1, with 7 bases identical to TRBD1. The CDR3 is 13 residues long. Germline CDR1 reads SGHDN; CDR2 reads FVKESK. CDR3: CASSQARTGEVFF. The CDR3 bases are TGTGCCAGCAGCCAAGCCCGGACAGGTGAAGTTTTCTTT.

As concerns this clonotype: Since no conserved phenylalanine or tryptophan closes the CDR3, a read error is the likely cause. This chain uses TRBV5-1 with TRBJ2-3; D not certain. This CDR3 has 13 residues. V lost 4 bases to trimming and J lost 3 bases, with 9 bases between them. Germline V gives CDR1 SGHRS, CDR2 YFSETQ. CDR3 in amino acids: CASSPTPTDTQYL. In nucleotides, the CDR3 is TGCGCCAGCAGCCCCACCCCTACAGATACGCAGTATTTG.

This clonotype was observed many times. The chain links TRBV6-2 or TRBV6-3 to TRBJ2-2; D call uncertain. Trimming left V 2 bases short and J 6 bases short, with 4 bases between. The CDR3 loop spans 12 amino acids. Germline V CDR1 and CDR2: MNHEY, SVGEGT. The CDR3, as DNA: TGTGCCAGCAGTTACACGGCCGGGGAGCTGTTTTTT. Translating gives CASSYTAGELFF.

The chain combines TRBV7-6 with TRBJ2-1, with 12 bases fitting TRBD2. The ends lost 4 bases at V and 5 bases at J; junction bases unmatched: 3. This CDR3 has 15 residues. CDR1 and CDR2 (germline): SGHVS, FNYEAQ. CDR3 nucleotide sequence: TGTGCCAGCAGCTCCAGACTAGCGGGAGACAATGAGCAGTTCTTC. Protein: CASSSRLAGDNEQFF.

The gene calls are TRBV24-1 and TRBJ2-3; possibly TRBD2 for D (6 bases). This CDR3 is 15 amino acids long. CDR1 is KGHDR, CDR2 SFDVKD, per germline. V lost 7 bases to trimming and J lost 0 bases, with 13 bases between them. The CDR3 DNA follows: TGTGCCACCAGGCCCCGGACTACTAGCACAGATACGCAGTATTTT. Its protein product is CATRPRTTSTDTQYF.

About this clonotype itself: Since a much larger clone is just one base distant, this may be a read error. This chain links TRBV7-9 with TRBJ1-5; D unresolved. The CDR3 length is 16 residues. The V gene's germline CDR1 is SEHNR and CDR2 FQNEAQ (reference sequence). In DNA form, the CDR3 reads TGTGCCAGCAGCTTAGAGGGTACGGTTGGCAATCTGCCCCAGCATTTT. Residues: CASSLEGTVGNLPQHF.

The chain links TRBV28 to TRBJ1-6; 8 bases agree with TRBD1. CDR3 length: 15 residues. Looked up from germline, CDR1 is MDHEN and CDR2 is SYDVKM. Trimming cost V 6 bases and J 5 bases; bases outside gene matches: 6. The CDR3 loop is CASSGQGAHNSPLHF. The CDR3 region has the DNA TGTGCCAGCAGCGGGCAGGGGGCCCATAATTCACCCCTCCACTTT. Together with reference TRBV28 and TRBJ1-6, the CDR3 gives the full variable domain: DVKVTQSSRYLVKRTGEKVFLECVQDMDHENMFWYRQDPGLGLRLIYFSYDVKMKEKGDIPEGYSVSREKKERFSLILESASTNQTSMYLCASSGQGAHNSPLHFGNGTRLTVT.

This clonotype appeared a few times. The DNA of the CDR3 is TGTGCCAGCAGTTCGCCGGGACAGGGGGCCATCGAGCAGTACTTC. Amino acid sequence: CASSSPGQGAIEQYF. The V gene is TRBV28, the J gene TRBJ2-5, with 12 bases matching TRBD1. The end of the DNA fits TRBJ2-7 better, so the J call may be wrong. CDR1 is MDHEN, CDR2 SYDVKM, per germline. This CDR3 spans 15 amino acids.

This chain links TRBV30 with TRBJ2-1; 8 positions match TRBD2. There are 18 residues in the CDR3. From germline, CDR1 is GTSNPN and CDR2 SVGIG (reference sequence). V trimming: 0 bases; J trimming: 0 bases; junction bases outside the gene matches: 10. The CDR3 DNA follows: TGTGCCTGGAGTGTATACTTGCGGGGGGTTAGCTCCTACAATGAGCAGTTCTTC. This encodes CAWSVYLRGVSSYNEQFF.